This T cell receptor beta chain was observed in a study of shared clonotypes between healthy human individuals. Only CD45RO-negative cells positively selected for CCR7 counted as naive CD8 cells, so terminally differentiated effector memory CD45RA+ cells were excluded. Overall study findings and caveats: For sorted subsets, rarefaction showed incomplete sequencing despite large depth.

A word on this clone: Antigen unknown.

Sequenced by immunoSEQ multiplex PCR; TCRdb stores in-frame clones only, minus some. The table records roughly 2,000,000 clones, 85% to 95% of them present only once. The sample comprised naive CD8+ T cells from PBMCs. This TCR was recovered from a man between 18 and 29 years old in good health. Some clones in this sample may be carry-over from other donors' samples.

The CDR3 bases are TGTGCCACAGCCACATGGCAGAATACCTACGAGCAGTACTTC. Translated: CATATWQNTYEQYF. The rearrangement links TRBV6-1 to TRBJ2-7; D uncertain. The CDR3 runs 14 residues. V was shortened by 10 bases and J by 2 bases, with 18 bases between the two germline ends. Germline CDR1 reads MNHNS; CDR2 reads SASEGT.